Each of the 11 T cell receptor beta chains below was sequenced from the same sample in a study of cytotoxic CD8 clonotypes in ibrutinib-treated CLL. Repertoires were generated with immunoSEQ multiplex PCR, while TCRdb's copy carries only in-frame clones and drops some. This table holds hundreds of thousands of clones, less than 75% found once. The specimen comprised PBMCs, sampled after 24 months of ibrutinib treatment. Source of these receptors: a human donor with chronic lymphocytic leukemia.

There are a few counts of this clone. This chain uses TRBV6-6 with TRBJ2-3; D unresolved. V lost 2 bases and J lost 5, with 11 bases in between. CDR3 length: 14 amino acids. Looked up from germline, CDR1 is MNHNY and CDR2 is SVGAGI (reference sequence). The DNA of the CDR3 is TGTGCCAGCAGTTACGGTGGTACCAGAGATACGCAGTATTTT. It codes for CASSYGGTRDTQYF.

The J gene is TRBJ2-3, the V gene TRBV29-1; D possibly corresponds to TRBD2 (6 bases). CDR1 is SQVTM and CDR2 is ANQGSEA in the germline V gene. CDR3 size: 13 residues. V lost 7 bases to trimming and J lost 11 bases, with 22 bases between them. The CDR3 coding sequence is TGCAGCGCCAACGACCGATTCGGGGGAAGGCAGTATTTT. This codes for CSANDRFGGRQYF.

CDR3 residues: CASSLVLFGETQYF. The DNA of the CDR3 is TGCGCCAGCAGCTTGGTGCTCTTTGGGGAGACCCAGTACTTC. The rearrangement links TRBV5-1 to TRBJ2-5, with D unclear. The CDR3 loop spans 14 amino acids. Trimming shortened V by 0 bases and J by 5 bases, and 11 bases separated the two germline ends. Germline V gene data show CDR1 as SGHRS and CDR2 as YFSETQ.

Only a few counts were recorded for this clone. This chain joins TRBV5-1 and TRBJ1-5; D unresolved. Germline V gene sequence: CDR1 SGHRS, CDR2 YFSETQ. With 6 bases removed from V and 10 bases from J, the gap between germline ends came to 8 bases. The CDR3 contains 10 residues. CDR3 sequence (DNA): TGCGCCAGCACCAGTGTCCCCCAGCATTTT. It is translated as CASTSVPQHF.

The gene calls are TRBV27 and TRBJ2-5; TRBD2 might be the D (6 bases). The CDR3 totals 15 residues. The germline gives CDR1 MNHEY, CDR2 SMNVEV (reference sequence). V lost 9 bases and J lost 3, with 20 bases in between. In nucleotides, the CDR3 is TGTGCCAGTAAATCCCTAGGGGTAGCGGAAGAGACCCAGTACTTC. It encodes CASKSLGVAEETQYF.

The chain joins TRBV30 to TRBJ2-7; 7 bases match TRBD2. V trimming: 2 bases; J trimming: 7 bases; junction bases outside the gene matches: 14. Germline V gene lookup returns CDR1 GTSNPN and CDR2 SVGIG (reference sequence). The CDR3 runs to 15 residues. The DNA of the CDR3 is TGTGCCTGGAGTCTAATCACAGCGGGGTTCAAGGAGCAGTACTTC. Encoded protein: CAWSLITAGFKEQYF.

V usage is TRBV4-2 and J usage is TRBJ2-7; D may correspond to TRBD1 or TRBD2 (6 bases each). The CDR3 has 14 residues. Between the trimmed V and J ends, which lost 3 bases and 2 bases, there was a span of 11 bases. The germline V gene encodes CDR1 LGHNA and CDR2 YNFKEQ. The CDR3 DNA follows: TGTGCCAGCAGCCAGAGGGGGGCCCCCTACGAGCAGTACTTC. It codes for CASSQRGAPYEQYF.

V usage is TRBV6-5 and J usage is TRBJ1-1; 7 positions match TRBD1. The length of the CDR3 is 13 residues. J lost 7 bases, V lost 6 bases, and 8 bases had no gene match. Germline loops: CDR1 MNHEY, CDR2 SVGAGI. The CDR3 spells CASRIQGQHEAFF. The CDR3 DNA is TGTGCCAGCAGAATACAGGGGCAACATGAAGCTTTCTTT.

V usage is TRBV7-2 and J usage is TRBJ2-7; no clear D. The V end was cut by 1 base, the J end by 2 bases, with 12 bases between. The CDR3 contains 15 residues. Per germline, CDR1 SGHTA and CDR2 FQGNSA. The CDR3, as DNA: TGTGCCAGCAGCTTAGGGGCGACGGACCCCTACGAGCAGTACTTC. Translation: CASSLGATDPYEQYF. Combining the CDR3 with reference TRBV7-2 and TRBJ2-7 gives the whole variable domain GAGVSQSPSNKVTEKGKDVELRCDPISGHTALYWYRQSLGQGLEFLIYFQGNSAPDKSGLPSDRFSAERTGGSVSTLTIQRTQQEDSAVYLCASSLGATDPYEQYFGPGTRLTVT.

The rearrangement uses TRBV11-2 and TRBJ2-1, with TRBD2 as a possible D gene (5 bases). Germline CDR1 SGHAT, CDR2 FQNNGV. This CDR3 has 20 amino acids. The V and J ends lost 0 bases and 4 bases respectively, with 25 bases between them. The DNA of the CDR3 is TGTGCCAGCAGCTTAGAACGGTCGGCGGCGGGCCCCAGAAGGTACAATGAGCAGTTCTTC. This sequence encodes CASSLERSAAGPRRYNEQFF. Drawing the rest from reference TRBV11-2 and TRBJ2-1, the complete variable domain is EAGVAQSPRYKIIEKRQSVAFWCNPISGHATLYWYQQILGQGPKLLIQFQNNGVVDDSQLPKDRFSAERLKGVDSTLKIQPAKLEDSAVYLCASSLERSAAGPRRYNEQFFGPGTRLTVL.

The chain joins TRBV11-2 to TRBJ2-7, with D possibly called TRBD1 or TRBD2 (5 bases each). The CDR3 is 13 amino acids. Germline CDR1 reads SGHAT; CDR2 reads FQNNGV. V dropped 5 bases and J dropped 0 bases, with 8 bases sitting between them. For the CDR3, the DNA is TGTGCCAGCAGCGGGGGACCCTCCTACGAGCAGTACTTC. Amino acids: CASSGGPSYEQYF. The full variable domain, rest sourced from reference TRBV11-2 and TRBJ2-7, is EAGVAQSPRYKIIEKRQSVAFWCNPISGHATLYWYQQILGQGPKLLIQFQNNGVVDDSQLPKDRFSAERLKGVDSTLKIQPAKLEDSAVYLCASSGGPSYEQYFGPGTRLTVT.